Listed below are T cell receptor beta chains from one sample, sequenced in a study of CD8 T cells in ankylosing spondylitis. TCRdb re-called the 5' RACE reads with MiXCR, one entry per CDR3 protein. This sample yields 250,000 to 350,000 distinct CDR3 sequences, of which 6.5% to 10% are seen a single time; less than 15% belongs to the top ten. What was sequenced was blood, either unsorted or a sorted T cell fraction (not recorded which). The receptors derive from a male donor with ankylosing spondylitis. The CDR3 runs from the conserved cysteine through the conserved F or W. The D gene is left open where the match is weak. Rows give clone size only sometimes, using once, few, many, or a class for an expanded clone.

size: many
J: TRBJ2-3
D: TRBD2
V: TRBV7-3
DNA: TGTGCCAGCAGCCGGGGACTAGCGGTCGATACGCAGTATTTT
CDR3: CASSRGLAVDTQYF

size: few
J: TRBJ2-1
D: NA
V: TRBV5-1
DNA: TGCGCCAGCAGCTCCGTATTGTCTAGCAACAATGAGCAGTTCTTC
CDR3: CASSSVLSSNNEQFF

size: NA
J: TRBJ2-7
D: TRBD1
V: TRBV25-1
DNA: TGTGCCAGCAGCGCCGTTCAGTGGACAGGGGAATCGGACGAGCAGTACTTC
CDR3: CASSAVQWTGESDEQYF

size: NA
J: TRBJ1-1
D: NA
V: TRBV19
DNA: TGTGCCAGCAGCAAAGGGGGGGGTTTCACTGAAGCTTTCTTT
CDR3: CASSKGGGFTEAFF

size: many
J: TRBJ1-1
D: NA
V: TRBV29-1
DNA: TGCAGCTCCCTCCCCCAGGGGAGGGGTGAAGCTTTCTTT
CDR3: CSSLPQGRGEAFF

size: few
J: TRBJ2-1
D: TRBD1
V: TRBV7-2
DNA: TGTGCCAGCAGCTTCTCCCCGGGACAGGGTAGGAATGAGCAGTTCTTC
CDR3: CASSFSPGQGRNEQFF

size: few
J: TRBJ2-1
D: TRBD2
V: TRBV20-1
DNA: TGCAGTGCCACTTCGGGGACTAGCGGGGGGAATGAGCAGTTCTTC
CDR3: CSATSGTSGGNEQFF

size: few
J: TRBJ1-3
D: TRBD1
V: TRBV4-1
DNA: TGCGCCAGCAGCCTCCGACAGGGAGTAGGTGGAAACACCATATATTTT
CDR3: CASSLRQGVGGNTIYF

size: few
J: TRBJ2-7
D: TRBD2
V: TRBV5-4
DNA: TGTGCCAGCAGCTCGGGCCTAGCGGGAGGTTCCTACGAGCAGTACTTC
CDR3: CASSSGLAGGSYEQYF

size: NA
J: TRBJ2-3
D: NA
V: TRBV19
DNA: TGTGCCAGTAGTGCTACAGCAACAGATACGCAGTATTTT
CDR3: CASSATATDTQYF

size: few
J: TRBJ1-3
D: NA
V: TRBV15
DNA: TGTGCCACCAGCAGAGGTACAGAGTACTCTGGAAACACCATATATTTT
CDR3: CATSRGTEYSGNTIYF

size: many
J: TRBJ2-7
D: NA
V: TRBV11-3
DNA: TGTGCCAGCAGCTCCGGGCAAGGAGGGGGAGTTTACGAGCAGTACTTC
CDR3: CASSSGQGGGVYEQYF

size: NA
J: TRBJ2-1
D: TRBD2
V: TRBV10-3
DNA: TGTGCCATCAGTGAGGGGACTACTAATGAGCAGTTCTTC
CDR3: CAISEGTTNEQFF

size: NA
J: TRBJ2-3
D: TRBD2
V: TRBV5-1
DNA: TGCGCCAGCAGCTTGGAGGTAGCGGGAGATACGCAGTATTTT
CDR3: CASSLEVAGDTQYF

size: NA
J: TRBJ2-1
D: NA
V: TRBV12-3/TRBV12-4
DNA: TGTGCCAGCAGTTTAGGCTTCCGGGACATATACAATGAGCAGTTCTTC
CDR3: CASSLGFRDIYNEQFF

size: many
J: TRBJ2-7
D: TRBD1
V: TRBV13
DNA: TGTGCCAGCAGCTTAGGACAGGGGTTTTTATACGAGCAGTACTTC
CDR3: CASSLGQGFLYEQYF

size: few
J: TRBJ2-7
D: TRBD2
V: TRBV29-1
DNA: TGCAGCGTTGAAGAGCGGGGGGCGGCCGAGCAGTACTTC
CDR3: CSVEERGAAEQYF

size: few
J: TRBJ2-5
D: TRBD2
V: TRBV5-6
DNA: TGTGCCAGCAGCTTGACACTGCGGGAGGGGGAGACCCAGTACTTC
CDR3: CASSLTLREGETQYF

size: many
J: TRBJ2-5
D: NA
V: TRBV5-1
DNA: TGCGCCAGCAGCTCGTGGTGGCAGCAAGAGACCCAGTACTTC
CDR3: CASSSWWQQETQYF

size: few
J: TRBJ2-2
D: TRBD2
V: TRBV29-1
DNA: TGCAGCGTTGAAAGCTCCGGGACTAGCGCGAACACCGGGGAGCTGTTTTTT
CDR3: CSVESSGTSANTGELFF

size: few
J: TRBJ1-2
D: NA
V: TRBV29-1
DNA: TGCAGCACGGGGGGGGTAGACGGCTACACCTTC
CDR3: CSTGGVDGYTF

size: NA
J: TRBJ2-7
D: NA
V: TRBV12-3/TRBV12-4
DNA: TGTGCCAGCAGTCGAACAGGGAGCTCCTACGAGCGGTACTTC
CDR3: CASSRTGSSYERYF

size: NA
J: TRBJ2-1
D: TRBD2
V: TRBV20-1
DNA: TGCAGTGCTAGAGACCAGACTAGCGGGAGCGTCGTCTACAATGAGCAGTTCTTC
CDR3: CSARDQTSGSVVYNEQFF

size: NA
J: TRBJ1-6
D: NA
V: TRBV20-1
DNA: TGCAGTGCTACTTCCCGGGACCTGGATTCACCCCTCCACTTT
CDR3: CSATSRDLDSPLHF

size: few
J: TRBJ2-7
D: NA
V: TRBV20-1
DNA: TGCAGTGGGGCCGAGTATGGCGAGCAGTACTTC
CDR3: CSGAEYGEQYF

size: many
J: TRBJ2-4
D: NA
V: TRBV29-1
DNA: TGCAGCGCCCAAGGGGGAAGAGGTGGAGACATTCAGTACTTC
CDR3: CSAQGGRGGDIQYF

size: NA
J: TRBJ2-5
D: NA
V: TRBV29-1
DNA: TGCAGCGTCCGAAGTCCCGAGACCCAGTACTTC
CDR3: CSVRSPETQYF

size: many
J: TRBJ1-5
D: NA
V: TRBV28
DNA: TGTGCCAGCAGAGTTGGTGGGGGGGACCATCAGCCCCAGCATTTT
CDR3: CASRVGGGDHQPQHF

size: NA
J: TRBJ2-2
D: NA
V: TRBV6-1
DNA: TGTGCCAGCACCTCGGCCACTAGCAACGGCGGGGAGCTGTTTTTT
CDR3: CASTSATSNGGELFF

size: NA
J: TRBJ1-1
D: TRBD1
V: TRBV6-1
DNA: TGTGCCAGCACCGAGACAGGGCTCGACACTGAAGCTTTCTTT
CDR3: CASTETGLDTEAFF

size: NA
J: TRBJ1-1
D: NA
V: TRBV4-1
DNA: TGCGCCAGCAGCCATCCGGTTGGATTCACTGAAGCTTTCTTT
CDR3: CASSHPVGFTEAFF

size: NA
J: TRBJ2-7
D: TRBD1
V: TRBV7-2
DNA: TGTGCCAGCAGCAGGGGGACAGGCCCCTCCTACGAGCAGTACTTC
CDR3: CASSRGTGPSYEQYF

size: many
J: TRBJ1-2
D: NA
V: TRBV12-3/TRBV12-4
DNA: TGTGCCAGCAGCCCAGGTCAGACTTATGGCTACACCTTC
CDR3: CASSPGQTYGYTF

size: few
J: TRBJ2-1
D: TRBD2
V: TRBV2
DNA: TGTGCCAGCAGAGTGGGACTAGCGGGGCCCAATGAGCAGTTCTTC
CDR3: CASRVGLAGPNEQFF

size: many
J: TRBJ2-3
D: TRBD2
V: TRBV12-3/TRBV12-4
DNA: TGTGCCAGCAGTTTATGGGCTAGCGGGGGAAGCACAGATACGCAGTATTTT
CDR3: CASSLWASGGSTDTQYF

size: NA
J: TRBJ2-3
D: TRBD2
V: TRBV5-1
DNA: TGCGCCAGCAGCTTGATCGTGGGAGGGAGCGCAGATACGCAGTATTTT
CDR3: CASSLIVGGSADTQYF

size: NA
J: TRBJ2-2
D: NA
V: TRBV5-1
DNA: TGCGCCAGCAGCTTGGTGGGGGACACGAACACCGGGGAGCTGTTTTTT
CDR3: CASSLVGDTNTGELFF

size: NA
J: TRBJ2-5
D: TRBD2
V: TRBV24-1
DNA: TGTGCCACCAGTGAAGCACTAGCGGGAGTCCAGACCCAGTACTTC
CDR3: CATSEALAGVQTQYF

size: NA
J: TRBJ2-2
D: NA
V: TRBV3-1
DNA: TGTGCCAGCAGCCCGAATGACAACGGGGTTTTCACCGGGGAGCTGTTTTTT
CDR3: CASSPNDNGVFTGELFF

size: NA
J: TRBJ1-5
D: TRBD1
V: TRBV30
DNA: TGTGCCTGGAGTGTAGGGGGCTATCAGCCCCAGCATTTT
CDR3: CAWSVGGYQPQHF

size: few
J: TRBJ1-2
D: NA
V: TRBV5-5
DNA: TGTGCCAGCAGCTTGGCGGCGGCGAACGGTGGCTACACCTTC
CDR3: CASSLAAANGGYTF

size: NA
J: TRBJ1-3
D: NA
V: TRBV5-1
DNA: TGCGCCAGCAGCCCGGGGACAAGTAAACGGAACACCATATATTTT
CDR3: CASSPGTSKRNTIYF

size: NA
J: TRBJ2-7
D: TRBD2
V: TRBV24-1
DNA: TGTGCCACCAGTGATATACTAGCGGGAGAATGGACCTCCTACGAGCAGTACTTC
CDR3: CATSDILAGEWTSYEQYF

size: few
J: TRBJ2-3
D: NA
V: TRBV11-3
DNA: TGTGCCAGCAGCTTAACGTTAGGTTCGGATACGCAGTATTTT
CDR3: CASSLTLGSDTQYF

size: few
J: TRBJ1-1
D: TRBD1
V: TRBV18
DNA: TGTGCCAGCGGACAGGGGGCAGACACTGAAGCTTTCTTT
CDR3: CASGQGADTEAFF

size: few
J: TRBJ2-3
D: NA
V: TRBV18
DNA: TGTGCCAGCTCACCACATCAGGGTATGGTCGATACGCAGTATTTT
CDR3: CASSPHQGMVDTQYF

size: NA
J: TRBJ1-5
D: NA
V: TRBV29-1
DNA: TGCAGCGTTTCCCCTTCAGGGAATCAGCCCCAGCATTTT
CDR3: CSVSPSGNQPQHF

size: NA
J: TRBJ2-1
D: TRBD2
V: TRBV11-3
DNA: TGTGCCAGCAGCTGGGGGGGAGTTCCCTACAATGAGCAGTTCTTC
CDR3: CASSWGGVPYNEQFF

size: NA
J: TRBJ2-3
D: TRBD2
V: TRBV20-1
DNA: TGCAGTGCTAGAGTTAGCGGGAGGCCTGATACGCAGTATTTT
CDR3: CSARVSGRPDTQYF

size: many
J: TRBJ2-6
D: TRBD1
V: TRBV7-9
DNA: TGTGCCAGCAGACCGGACAGGGGTAAATTTGTTGGGGCCAACGTCCTGACTTTC
CDR3: CASRPDRGKFVGANVLTF

size: many
J: TRBJ1-3
D: NA
V: TRBV7-9
DNA: TGTGCCAGCAGTCCCGGGGGCCTTGGAAACACCATATATTTT
CDR3: CASSPGGLGNTIYF

size: few
J: TRBJ1-1
D: NA
V: TRBV5-1
DNA: TGCGCCAGCAGCGCATATACCAGGGAGAACACTGAAGCTTTCTTT
CDR3: CASSAYTRENTEAFF

size: NA
J: TRBJ2-7
D: NA
V: TRBV5-1
DNA: TGCGCCAGCAGCTTGGTGGCAGGCTCCTCCGAGCAGTACTTC
CDR3: CASSLVAGSSEQYF

size: few
J: TRBJ2-3
D: TRBD2
V: TRBV5-1
DNA: TGCGCCAGCAGCTTGGAACTAGCGGGAGTTCTAGGTACGCAGTATTTT
CDR3: CASSLELAGVLGTQYF